The present T cell receptor (beta chain) was sequenced within a study of T cells in Graves' hyperthyroidism and ophthalmopathy (dated by TCRdb to 2018 to 2020). Notes on the research overall: Peripheral blood samples were taken at the time of initial diagnosis, prior to any treatment. To identify TCR V-J signatures that set the groups apart, the researchers used a discovery cohort of about a hundred patients, made up of 40 to 45 with Graves' ophthalmopathy and approximately 57 with stable Graves' hyperthyroidism. Prospective prediction of ophthalmopathy was tested in an independent validation cohort consisting of some 18 hyperthyroidism patients and 15 to 17 patients who later progressed to ophthalmopathy. The 80 to 100 discovery patients were randomly divided into training and test sets at a 7:3 ratio. In several Graves' hyperthyroidism patients, the study also compared T-cell repertoires from thyroid tissue with T-cell repertoires from blood. After blood sampling, hyperthyroidism patients were treated with methimazole at a starting dose of 30 mg daily, and ophthalmopathy patients were treated with high-dose intravenous methylprednisolone. TCR Vbeta CDR3 sequencing of 135 peripheral blood samples (43 ophthalmopathy, 75 to 80 hyperthyroidism and roughly 17 progressor patients) is reported in the paper. Beyond this particular receptor, the publication reports: Blood samples also contained most of the expanded thyroid clonotypes (frequency above 0.001), which suggests that blood repertoires may reflect thyroid immune responses. During validation, the model predicted progression to ophthalmopathy a median of around 7 months ahead of onset, with roughly 65% sensitivity and around 72% specificity. Sample size was not statistically predetermined, and blinding of investigators to group allocation was not performed. Ophthalmopathy was separated from stable hyperthyroidism by a 13 V-J signature model, with 85% to 90% sensitivity and about 81% specificity obtained in cross-validation and 80%/75% obtained in testing.

Reading from cysteine to phenylalanine, the CDR3 counts 18 amino acids. Only the CDR3 part of the read is kept: 54 bases, read in frame from the first base. For CDR1 and CDR2, the germline V gene (reference sequence) lists DFQATT and SNEGSKA. This clonotype has ten or more counts. Its antigen has not been determined. Qualities for individual bases were not recorded, and no much larger clone is one base off. Graves' hyperthyroidism was defined as stable when no progression to ophthalmopathy occurred over 18 months of follow-up. Hyperthyroidism patients were newly diagnosed, with disease duration under 2 months, and aged 18 to 65 years. The study excluded patients with uncontrolled infections, other autoimmune diseases, pregnancy or lactation. Diagnoses relied on clinical symptoms, serum thyroxine and TRAb, thyroid ultrasound and orbital computed tomography. PBMCs were separated from over 9 ml of fresh peripheral blood using Ficoll-Paque density gradient centrifugation. Trizol reagent was used to extract total RNA, and RNA quality was then checked on an Agilent 2100 Bioanalyzer.

TCR beta CDR3 regions were amplified from RNA transcripts. A first-round RT-PCR of the TCR CDR3 used the HTBI primer set with the Qiagen OneStep RT-PCR kit. A second multiplex PCR round built the libraries, followed by size selection and purification. Sequencing of the libraries was done on an Illumina HiSeq2000 using paired-end 100 bp reads. Regarding the original processing steps: SOAPnuke was used to process the raw data, throwing out any read that contained adapters or uncalled bases, had a mean Phred below 15, or lacked an exact constant-primer or identifier match. High-quality paired reads were merged using COPE v1.2.5, and each unique nucleotide sequence was defined as a clonotype. Clonotypes were aligned to IMGT TRBV, TRBD and TRBJ reference segments using MiTCR v1.1. The analysis included only V-J combinations with a frequency above 0.0001, which together covered 98% to 99.2% of the repertoires. The TCS score was defined as the ratio of F50 (clonal expansion) to E x V (chaos), calculated using BLOSUM62-based TCRdist between CDR3 peptides within each V-J. Welch's t-statistics and random forest reduced fewer than 550 V-J features to about 12, which were used in a naive Bayes classifier (R e1071). TCRdb cleaned the public reads at Q25 with fastp, built clones with MiXCR and kept in-frame beta chains. Entries are consolidated by CDR3 protein sequence, retaining the most common genes and DNA. The V and J calls come from TCRdb's annotation, not from the publication. For this sample the table gives roughly 380,000 distinct CDR3 sequences, of which roughly an eighth were detected only once. The top ten clonotypes cover 5% to 6% of the sample.

The rearranged chain carries TRBV20-1 and TRBJ2-3; 16 bases in the middle match TRBD2. Sequencing was done on a sample of blood. The sequence was obtained from a woman aged 18-29 years with Graves' hyperthyroidism. DNA sequence: TGCAGCACAAACCTAGGGACTAGCGGGAGGGAACTCGCAGATACGCAGTATTTT. This encodes CSTNLGTSGRELADTQYF.